This TCR beta chain was captured in a study of CD8 T cells in Susac syndrome (dated by TCRdb to between 2018 and 2020). The study in broad terms: Among the Susac syndrome patients who were sequenced, clinically active disease was present in six and clinical remission was observed in roughly eight. At the time of blood withdrawal, Susac syndrome patients were either therapy-naive, taking corticosteroids (with some also receiving IVIg), or on IVIg alone. Whether CD8+ T cell activation and differentiation in Susac syndrome was antigen driven was tested using repertoire sequencing. Paper-wide results and their limitations: In patients with Susac syndrome, the CD4+ T cell repertoire showed no detectable clonal expansion. The TCR sequencing and HLA analysis was acknowledged to have included a relatively small number of individuals.

RNA was extracted using the RNeasy kit, and 0.5 to 1 microgram was reverse transcribed with random hexamers. The immunoSEQ multiplex PCR assay, which covers 54 Vbeta and 13 Jbeta segments, was used to amplify TCR beta CDR3 regions. PCR amplification bias was corrected using a synthetic template baseline for primer optimization and computational correction. The authors' pipeline ran thus. Reads were annotated to V, D and J genes according to IMGT and were analyzed with immunoSEQ Analyzer, with only productive sequences retained. To calculate clonality, Shannon entropy was normalized by log2 of the number of productive unique sequences and then subtracted from one. Public and private clones were assessed among the 100 most prevalent clones of each patient and control. Clones were defined as Susac-specific when absent from the healthy and MS cohorts, from approximately 1,100 published viral clones and from other ImmuneACCESS disease sequences. Through fastp at Q25 and MiXCR, TCRdb rebuilt clones from the public reads, retaining in-frame beta chains. All rows with the same CDR3 protein become a single entry with the most common DNA and genes. The V and J calls, along with clone size, are taken from TCRdb and not from the paper's own processing. The table for this sample lists 150,000 to 180,000 distinct CDR3 sequences; roughly 96% of them were counted only once. The top ten clones comprise 0.16% of the sample.

Turning to this clonotype: This clone's antigen is unknown. No much larger clonotype is one base removed from it; base qualities were not supplied.

High-throughput TCR beta sequencing profiled peripheral blood CD8+ and CD4+ T cells from healthy donors, Susac syndrome patients and multiple sclerosis patients. Susac syndrome patients met recently defined diagnostic criteria for definite or probable disease. Bulk CD8+ and CD4+ T cells were purified by magnetic negative isolation, whereas CD8+ TEMRA cells were enriched by FACS. Blood was collected in EDTA tubes and processed within 24 hours, with PBMCs isolated through density gradient centrifugation. PBMCs intended for TCR sequencing were cryopreserved in liquid nitrogen and thawed later in a water bath at 37 degrees C. Purity of sorted or isolated CD4+, CD8+ and CD8+ TEMRA cells was at least 90%. V and J lose 5 bases and 1 base, and a span of 13 bases separates them. There are 15 amino acids in the CDR3, from cysteine to phenylalanine inclusive. Only the CDR3 DNA stays, 45 bases, in frame from base 1.

The chain couples TRBV12-3 or TRBV12-4 to TRBJ2-3; the D call could be TRBD1 or TRBD2, with each sharing 5 bases. The clonotype comes from a human donor with Susac syndrome. Sequencing input: CD4+ T cells from PBMCs. CDR3 reads: CASSNRDAGTDTQYF. The DNA sequence follows: TGTGCCAGCAGTAACCGGGACGCAGGCACAGATACGCAGTATTTT.